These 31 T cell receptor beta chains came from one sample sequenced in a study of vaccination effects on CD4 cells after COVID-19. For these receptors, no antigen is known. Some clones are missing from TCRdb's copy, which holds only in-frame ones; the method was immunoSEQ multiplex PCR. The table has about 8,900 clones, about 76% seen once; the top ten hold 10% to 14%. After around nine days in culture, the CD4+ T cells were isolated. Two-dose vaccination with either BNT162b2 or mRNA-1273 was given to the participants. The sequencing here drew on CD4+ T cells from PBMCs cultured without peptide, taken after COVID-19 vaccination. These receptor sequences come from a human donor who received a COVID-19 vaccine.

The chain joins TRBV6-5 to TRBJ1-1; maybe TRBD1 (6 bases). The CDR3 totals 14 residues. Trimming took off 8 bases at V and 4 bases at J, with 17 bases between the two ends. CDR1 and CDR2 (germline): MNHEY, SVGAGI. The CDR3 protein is CASRQYRERTEAFF. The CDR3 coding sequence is TGTGCCAGCCGACAGTACAGGGAACGCACTGAAGCTTTCTTT.

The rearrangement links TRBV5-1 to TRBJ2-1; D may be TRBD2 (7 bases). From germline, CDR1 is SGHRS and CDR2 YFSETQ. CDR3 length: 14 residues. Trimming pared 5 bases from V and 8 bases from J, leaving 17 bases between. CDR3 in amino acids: CASSRGEGLDEQFF. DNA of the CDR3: TGCGCCAGCAGTAGGGGGGAGGGCCTGGATGAGCAGTTCTTC.

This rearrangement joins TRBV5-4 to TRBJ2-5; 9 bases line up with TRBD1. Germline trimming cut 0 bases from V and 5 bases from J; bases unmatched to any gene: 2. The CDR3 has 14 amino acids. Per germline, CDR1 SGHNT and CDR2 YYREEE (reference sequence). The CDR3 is CASSLDRGRETQYF. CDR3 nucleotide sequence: TGTGCCAGCAGCTTGGACAGGGGGCGGGAGACCCAGTACTTC.

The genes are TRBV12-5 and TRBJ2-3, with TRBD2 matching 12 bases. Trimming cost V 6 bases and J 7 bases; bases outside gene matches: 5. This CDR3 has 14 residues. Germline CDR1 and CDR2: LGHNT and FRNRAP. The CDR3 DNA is TGTGCTAGTGGCCCCGGACTAGCGGGGAATACGCAGTATTTT. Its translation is CASGPGLAGNTQYF.

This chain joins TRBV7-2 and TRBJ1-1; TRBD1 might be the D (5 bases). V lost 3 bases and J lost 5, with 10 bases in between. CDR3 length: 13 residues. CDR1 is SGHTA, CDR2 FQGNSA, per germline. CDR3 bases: TGTGCCAGCAGCTTTTCCAGGGAGACTGAAGCTTTCTTT. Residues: CASSFSRETEAFF.

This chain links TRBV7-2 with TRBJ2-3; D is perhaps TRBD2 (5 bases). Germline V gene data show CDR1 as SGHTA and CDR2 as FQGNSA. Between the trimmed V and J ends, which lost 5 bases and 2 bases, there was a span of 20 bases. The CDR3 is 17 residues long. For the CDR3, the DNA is TGTGCCAGCAGCCCGTGGGATGTGGGCGGGCCCACAGATACGCAGTATTTT. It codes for CASSPWDVGGPTDTQYF.

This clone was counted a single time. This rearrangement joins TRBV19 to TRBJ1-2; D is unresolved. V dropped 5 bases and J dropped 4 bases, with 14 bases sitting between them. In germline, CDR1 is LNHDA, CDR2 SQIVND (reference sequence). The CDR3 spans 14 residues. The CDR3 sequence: CASSDVGGIYGYTF. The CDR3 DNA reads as TGTGCCAGTAGTGACGTGGGAGGGATCTATGGCTACACCTTC. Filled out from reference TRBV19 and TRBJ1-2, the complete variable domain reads DGGITQSPKYLFRKEGQNVTLSCEQNLNHDAMYWYRQDPGQGLRLIYYSQIVNDFQKGDIAEGYSVSREKKESFPLTVTSAQKNPTAFYLCASSDVGGIYGYTFGSGTRLTVV.

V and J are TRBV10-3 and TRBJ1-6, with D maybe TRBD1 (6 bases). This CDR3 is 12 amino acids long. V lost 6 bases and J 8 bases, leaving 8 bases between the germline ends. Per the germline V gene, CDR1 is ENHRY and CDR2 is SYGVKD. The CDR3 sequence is CAIRQGDSPLHF. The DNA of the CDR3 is TGTGCCATCAGACAGGGTGATTCACCCCTCCACTTT.

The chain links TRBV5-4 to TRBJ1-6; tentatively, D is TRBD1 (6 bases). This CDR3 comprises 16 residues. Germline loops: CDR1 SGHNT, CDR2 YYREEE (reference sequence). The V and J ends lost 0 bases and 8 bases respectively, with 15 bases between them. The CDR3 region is CASSLGPGRGDSPLHF. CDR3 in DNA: TGTGCCAGCAGCTTGGGACCGGGCAGGGGAGATTCACCCCTCCACTTT. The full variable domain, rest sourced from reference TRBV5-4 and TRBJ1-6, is ETGVTQSPTHLIKTRGQQVTLRCSSQSGHNTVSWYQQALGQGPQFIFQYYREEENGRGNFPPRFSGLQFPNYSSELNVNALELDDSALYLCASSLGPGRGDSPLHFGNGTRLTVT.

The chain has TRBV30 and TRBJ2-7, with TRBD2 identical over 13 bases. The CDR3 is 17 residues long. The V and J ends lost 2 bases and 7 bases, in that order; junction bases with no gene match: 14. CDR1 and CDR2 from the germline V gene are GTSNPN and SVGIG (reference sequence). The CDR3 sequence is CAWSLLGTSGKLGEQYF. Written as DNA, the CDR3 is TGTGCCTGGAGTCTCCTGGGGACTAGCGGGAAATTAGGGGAGCAGTACTTC.

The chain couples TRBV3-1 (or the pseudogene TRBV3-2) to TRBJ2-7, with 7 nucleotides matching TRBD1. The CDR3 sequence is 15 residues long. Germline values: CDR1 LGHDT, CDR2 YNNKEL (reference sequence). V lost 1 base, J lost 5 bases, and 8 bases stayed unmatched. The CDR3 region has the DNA TGTGCCAGCAGCCAAGGAGAGACAGGGATCAACGAGCAGTACTTC. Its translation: CASSQGETGINEQYF.

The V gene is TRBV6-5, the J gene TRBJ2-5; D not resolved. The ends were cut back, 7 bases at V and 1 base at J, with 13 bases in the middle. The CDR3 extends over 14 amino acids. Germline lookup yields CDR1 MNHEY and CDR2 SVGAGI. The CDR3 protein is CASTLASAQETQYF. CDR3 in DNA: TGTGCCAGCACCTTGGCCTCAGCCCAAGAGACCCAGTACTTC.

CDR3 residues: CASSLEGFASSAKNIQYF. The CDR3 nucleotides read TGTGCCAGCAGCTTGGAGGGGTTCGCCTCTTCAGCCAAAAACATTCAGTACTTC. The chain has TRBV11-3 and TRBJ2-4, with D maybe TRBD2 (6 bases). Deletions cut 3 bases from V and 0 bases from J, with 18 bases between. Germline V lookup: CDR1 SGHNT, CDR2 YENEEA. There are 18 residues in the CDR3.

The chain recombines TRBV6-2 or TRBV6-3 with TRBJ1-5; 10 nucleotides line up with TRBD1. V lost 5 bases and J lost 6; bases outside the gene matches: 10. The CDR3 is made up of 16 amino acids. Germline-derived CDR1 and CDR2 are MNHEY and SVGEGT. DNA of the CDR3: TGTGCCAGCAGTACTGACAGGGGGCCGAGGGGTCAGCCCCAGCATTTT. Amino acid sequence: CASSTDRGPRGQPQHF.

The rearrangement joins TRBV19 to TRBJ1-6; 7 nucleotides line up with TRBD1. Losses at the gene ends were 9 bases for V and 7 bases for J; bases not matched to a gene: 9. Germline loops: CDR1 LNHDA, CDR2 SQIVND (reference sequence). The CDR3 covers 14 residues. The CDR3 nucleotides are TGTGCCAGCGAGGGGGCAGGGAGGAATTCACCCCTCCACTTT. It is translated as CASEGAGRNSPLHF. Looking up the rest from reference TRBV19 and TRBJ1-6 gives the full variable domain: DGGITQSPKYLFRKEGQNVTLSCEQNLNHDAMYWYRQDPGQGLRLIYYSQIVNDFQKGDIAEGYSVSREKKESFPLTVTSAQKNPTAFYLCASEGAGRNSPLHFGNGTRLTVT.

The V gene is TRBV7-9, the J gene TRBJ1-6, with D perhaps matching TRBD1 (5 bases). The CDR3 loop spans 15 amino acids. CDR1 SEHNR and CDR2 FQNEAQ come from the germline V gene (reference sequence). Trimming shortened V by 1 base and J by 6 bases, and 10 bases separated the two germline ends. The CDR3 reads CASSLDGTGNSPLHF. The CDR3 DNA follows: TGTGCCAGCAGCTTAGATGGGACGGGTAATTCACCCCTCCACTTT.

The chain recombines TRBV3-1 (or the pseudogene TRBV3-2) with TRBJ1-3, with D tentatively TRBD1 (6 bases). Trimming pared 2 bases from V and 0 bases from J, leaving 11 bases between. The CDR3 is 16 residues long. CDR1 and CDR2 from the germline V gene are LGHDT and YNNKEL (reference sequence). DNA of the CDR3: TGTGCCAGCAGCCAAACAGGGACCTTCTCTGGAAACACCATATATTTT. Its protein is CASSQTGTFSGNTIYF.

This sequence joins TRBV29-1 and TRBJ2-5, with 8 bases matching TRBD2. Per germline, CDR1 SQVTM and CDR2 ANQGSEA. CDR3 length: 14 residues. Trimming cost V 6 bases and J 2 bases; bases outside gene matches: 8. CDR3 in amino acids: CSVLAGGAQETQYF. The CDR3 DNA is TGCAGCGTCCTCGCGGGAGGAGCACAAGAGACCCAGTACTTC.

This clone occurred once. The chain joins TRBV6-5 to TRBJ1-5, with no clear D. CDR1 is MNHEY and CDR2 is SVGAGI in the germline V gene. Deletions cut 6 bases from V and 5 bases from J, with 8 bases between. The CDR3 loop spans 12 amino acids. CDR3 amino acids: CASSDGHQPQHF. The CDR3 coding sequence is TGTGCCAGCAGCGACGGACATCAGCCCCAGCATTTT.

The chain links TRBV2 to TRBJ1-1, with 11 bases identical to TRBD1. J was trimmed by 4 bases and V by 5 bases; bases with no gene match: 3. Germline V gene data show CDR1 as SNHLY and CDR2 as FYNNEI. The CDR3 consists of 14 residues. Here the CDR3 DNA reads TGTGCCAGCAGTTGGGACAGGGGGTTCACTGAAGCTTTCTTT. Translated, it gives CASSWDRGFTEAFF.

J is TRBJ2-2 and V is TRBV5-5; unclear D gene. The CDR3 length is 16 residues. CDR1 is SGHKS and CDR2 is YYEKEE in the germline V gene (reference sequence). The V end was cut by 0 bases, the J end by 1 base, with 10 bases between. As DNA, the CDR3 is TGTGCCAGCAGCTTGGTCCCTCCCTGGAACACCGGGGAGCTGTTTTTT. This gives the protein CASSLVPPWNTGELFF.

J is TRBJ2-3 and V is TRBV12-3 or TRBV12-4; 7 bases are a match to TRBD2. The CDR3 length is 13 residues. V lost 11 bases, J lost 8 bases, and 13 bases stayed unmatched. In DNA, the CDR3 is TGTGCCGTCGGTGGAACCTCGGGGGGTACGCAGTATTTT. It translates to CAVGGTSGGTQYF.

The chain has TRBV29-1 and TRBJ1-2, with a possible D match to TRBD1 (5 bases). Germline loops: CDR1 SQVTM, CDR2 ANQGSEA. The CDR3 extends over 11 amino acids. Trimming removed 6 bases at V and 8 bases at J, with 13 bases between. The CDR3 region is CSVLGTLGYTF. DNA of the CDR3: TGCAGCGTCCTGGGGACGTTGGGCTACACCTTC.

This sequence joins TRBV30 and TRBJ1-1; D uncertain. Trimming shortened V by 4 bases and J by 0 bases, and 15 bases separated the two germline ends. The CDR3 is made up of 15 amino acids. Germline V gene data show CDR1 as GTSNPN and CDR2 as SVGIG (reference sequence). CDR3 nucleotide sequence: TGTGCCTGGACCTTACCCGGACTTTTGAACACTGAAGCTTTCTTT. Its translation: CAWTLPGLLNTEAFF.

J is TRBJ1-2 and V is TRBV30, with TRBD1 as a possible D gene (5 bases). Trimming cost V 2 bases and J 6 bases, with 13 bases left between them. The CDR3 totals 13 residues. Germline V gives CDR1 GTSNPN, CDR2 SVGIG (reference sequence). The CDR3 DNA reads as TGTGCCTGGAGTACCGGGGGAGGAAATGGCTACACCTTC. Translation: CAWSTGGGNGYTF.

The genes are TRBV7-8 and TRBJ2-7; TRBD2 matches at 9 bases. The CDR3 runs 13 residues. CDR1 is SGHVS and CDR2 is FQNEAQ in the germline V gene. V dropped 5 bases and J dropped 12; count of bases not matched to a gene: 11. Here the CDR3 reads CASSPSGLARWYF. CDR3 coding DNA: TGTGCCAGCAGCCCGTCGGGACTAGCCCGTTGGTACTTC.

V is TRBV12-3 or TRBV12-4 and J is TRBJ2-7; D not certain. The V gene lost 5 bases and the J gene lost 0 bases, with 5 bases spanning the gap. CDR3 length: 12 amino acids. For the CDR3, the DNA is TGTGCCAGCAGTGCCCGCTCCTACGAGCAGTACTTC. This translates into CASSARSYEQYF.

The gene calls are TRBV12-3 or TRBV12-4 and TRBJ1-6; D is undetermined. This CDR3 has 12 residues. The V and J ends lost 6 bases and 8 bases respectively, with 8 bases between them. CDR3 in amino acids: CASRGADSPLHF. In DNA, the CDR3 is TGTGCCAGCAGGGGTGCGGATTCACCCCTCCACTTT.

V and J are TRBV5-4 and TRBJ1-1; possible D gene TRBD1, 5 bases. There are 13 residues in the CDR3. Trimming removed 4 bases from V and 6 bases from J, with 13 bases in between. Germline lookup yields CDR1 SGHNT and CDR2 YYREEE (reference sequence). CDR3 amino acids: CASSLDSVAEAFF. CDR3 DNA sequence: TGTGCCAGCAGCCTAGACAGCGTCGCTGAAGCTTTCTTT.

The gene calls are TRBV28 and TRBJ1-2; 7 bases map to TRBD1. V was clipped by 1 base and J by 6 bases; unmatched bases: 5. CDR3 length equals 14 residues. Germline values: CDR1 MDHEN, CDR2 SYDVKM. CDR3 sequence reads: CASSLSWDSDGYTF. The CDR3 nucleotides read TGTGCCAGCAGTTTATCCTGGGACAGTGATGGCTACACCTTC.

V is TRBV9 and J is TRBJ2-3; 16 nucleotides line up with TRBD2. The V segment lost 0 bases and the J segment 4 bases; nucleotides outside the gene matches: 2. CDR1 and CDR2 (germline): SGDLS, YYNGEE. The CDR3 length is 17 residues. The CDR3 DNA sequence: TGTGCCAGCAGCGTAGCGGGACTAGCGGGGGGGGCAGATACGCAGTATTTT. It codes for CASSVAGLAGGADTQYF.